These 6 T cell receptor beta chains originate from one sample sequenced in a study of spatial heterogeneity in lung cancer. The time point here: sample taken at primary tumor resection. One entry per CDR3 protein, called by TCRdb with MiXCR from the 5' RACE reads. The repertoire holds around 6,000 distinct CDR3 sequences, with 15% to 20% as singletons. Material: normal lung tissue next to the tumor, obtained at surgery. The receptor set was obtained from a male donor with early-stage non-small cell lung cancer.

The rearrangement joins TRBV28 to TRBJ2-7; perhaps TRBD1 as D (6 bases). CDR1 is MDHEN, CDR2 SYDVKM, per germline. V was cut by 5 bases and J by 8 bases, with 19 bases left in between. The CDR3 sequence is 14 residues long. The CDR3 sequence is CASSRSDSGLQQYF. The CDR3 bases are TGTGCCAGCAGTAGATCGGACAGTGGATTACAGCAGTACTTC.

Judged by abundance, this clonotype is large (0.1 to 1%). The chain combines TRBV9 with TRBJ2-1; D not certain. CDR1 and CDR2 from the germline V gene are SGDLS and YYNGEE. This CDR3 contains 15 residues. V lost 1 base and J 1 base, leaving 9 bases between the germline ends. Written as DNA, the CDR3 is TGTGCCAGCAGCGTAAAAACATCATCCTACAATGAGCAGTTCTTC. Amino acid sequence: CASSVKTSSYNEQFF.

This clonotype was observed a few times. Sequence at one end of the junction differs from germline and may be a read error. This sequence joins TRBV20-1 and TRBJ2-7; D remains unclear. Per germline, CDR1 DFQATT and CDR2 SNEGSKA (reference sequence). The CDR3 length is 14 residues. CDR3 sequence: CSARDTLWSANSLF. The CDR3 nucleotides read TGCAGTGCTAGAGATACCCTCTGGTCCGCCAATTCGCTCTTC.

The chain has TRBV4-1 and TRBJ2-7, with D possibly being TRBD1 or TRBD2 (5 bases each). The germline V gene encodes CDR1 MGHRA and CDR2 YSYEKL. The germline V and J ends were trimmed by 1 base and 3 bases, with 13 bases remaining between them. The CDR3 has 15 residues. DNA for the CDR3: TGCGCCAGCAGCCAAGTCCGGGACCCAGGCTACGAGCAGTACTTC. This translates into CASSQVRDPGYEQYF.

By share, this clonotype ranks as medium-sized. The chain recombines TRBV10-1 with TRBJ2-1, with no clear D. Germline CDR1 WNHNN, CDR2 SYGVQD (reference sequence). Between the trimmed V and J ends, which lost 2 bases and 0 bases, there was a span of 11 bases. CDR3 length: 16 amino acids. In nucleotides, the CDR3 is TGCGCCAGCAGTGAGCGCGGCGGCAGCTCCTACAATGAGCAGTTCTTC. This translates into CASSERGGSSYNEQFF.

Within the sample, this clonotype is medium-sized (0.01 to 0.1%). DNA of the CDR3: TGTGCCAGTAGTATCTTCGCCGGGACCGCCGGGGAGCTGTTTTTT. Its protein is CASSIFAGTAGELFF. This chain joins TRBV19 and TRBJ2-2; D may correspond to TRBD1 or TRBD2 (5 bases each). V was shortened by 3 bases and J by 6 bases, with 14 bases between the two germline ends. CDR1 is LNHDA and CDR2 is SQIVND in the germline V gene (reference sequence). The CDR3 runs to 15 residues.